The next 16 T cell receptor beta chains were all read from a single sample in a study of neurological immune-mediated disorders. TCRdb reprocessed the 5' RACE reads with MiXCR, giving one entry per CDR3 protein. The sample contains around 10,000 distinct CDR3 sequences, around 21% of which appear only once. Material for sequencing was CD8+ T cells from blood. The receptor source for this set is a woman aged 55 to 70 with HTLV-1-associated myelopathy (HAM/TSP).

By share, this clonotype counts as medium-sized. The CDR3 DNA follows: TGTGCCAGCAGTTTGCCCGGGGTAGCTTTCTTT. This sequence encodes CASSLPGVAFF. The chain recombines TRBV2 with TRBJ1-1, with D unclear. Trimming took 5 bases from V and 10 from J, leaving 11 bases between them. Germline values: CDR1 SNHLY, CDR2 FYNNEI. The length of the CDR3 is 11 residues.

The rearrangement links TRBV20-1 to TRBJ1-2, with a tentative D call TRBD1 (6 bases). V lost 0 bases and J lost 6, with 20 bases in between. The CDR3 contains 16 residues. Germline V gene lookup returns CDR1 DFQATT and CDR2 SNEGSKA (reference sequence). The CDR3 sequence: CSARDLDRDRGDGYTF. The CDR3 DNA sequence: TGCAGTGCTAGAGATCTGGACAGAGACCGGGGAGATGGCTACACCTTC.

This clonotype was counted at least ten times. V is TRBV7-2 and J is TRBJ1-1; D is perhaps TRBD1 (6 bases). Germline V CDR1 and CDR2: SGHTA, FQGNSA. The V end was cut by 5 bases, the J end by 4 bases, with 14 bases between. The CDR3 extends over 14 amino acids. CDR3 protein: CASSRGDGGTEAFF. In DNA form, the CDR3 reads TGTGCCAGCAGCAGGGGGGATGGAGGCACTGAAGCTTTCTTT.

V gene TRBV20-1 combines with J gene TRBJ1-1, with TRBD1 as a possible D gene (6 bases). Germline-derived CDR1 and CDR2 are DFQATT and SNEGSKA (reference sequence). This CDR3 region has 13 residues. Deletions cut 3 bases from V and 4 bases from J, with 12 bases between. CDR3 in DNA: TGCAGTGCTAGCCGGGGGGCAGGCACTGAAGCTTTCTTT. As protein: CSASRGAGTEAFF.

The J gene is TRBJ2-7, the V gene TRBV5-1; tentative D call: TRBD2 (5 bases). The CDR3 totals 11 residues. Germline CDR1 SGHRS, CDR2 YFSETQ. Trimming removed 2 bases at V and 5 bases at J, with 5 bases between. This chain's CDR3 is CASSFGNEQYF. The CDR3 nucleotides are TGCGCCAGCAGCTTCGGGAACGAGCAGTACTTC.

There are many counts of this clonotype. This chain uses TRBV5-5 with TRBJ1-2; the D gene is possibly TRBD1 (5 bases). The CDR3 has 10 residues. Germline CDR1 reads SGHKS; CDR2 reads YYEKEE (reference sequence). CDR3 protein: CASAGRGYTF. In DNA, the CDR3 is TGTGCGTCGGCAGGGAGGGGCTACACCTTC.

Many counts were recorded for this clonotype. V is TRBV5-1 and J is TRBJ2-4; D is possibly TRBD2 (6 bases). V dropped 3 bases and J dropped 6 bases, with 13 bases sitting between them. The CDR3 is 14 amino acids. Germline V lookup: CDR1 SGHRS, CDR2 YFSETQ. The CDR3 DNA sequence: TGCGCCAGCAGCTGGAGGGGCTTTGGAAACATTCAGTACTTC. Its translation: CASSWRGFGNIQYF.

This clonotype is classed as medium-sized. The CDR3 here is CASSSTGRAPGYTF. The CDR3 DNA sequence: TGCGCCAGCAGCTCGACAGGGAGGGCGCCTGGCTACACCTTC. This sequence joins TRBV5-1 and TRBJ1-2; 7 bases fit TRBD1. There are 14 residues in the CDR3. V lost 3 bases to trimming and J lost 7 bases; unmatched junction nucleotides: 9. CDR1 is SGHRS and CDR2 is YFSETQ in the germline V gene.

This clonotype was counted ten times or more. The chain couples TRBV10-3 to TRBJ1-6; D perhaps matches TRBD1 (6 bases). Trimming took off 6 bases at V and 11 bases at J, with 14 bases between the two ends. Per the germline V gene, CDR1 is ENHRY and CDR2 is SYGVKD. This CDR3 is built from 13 residues. CDR3 DNA sequence: TGTGCCATCAGAGAGGGGGGGGGCACACCCCTCCACTTT. Translation: CAIREGGGTPLHF.

This clonotype has a count of ten or more. The chain links TRBV2 to TRBJ1-4; D is uncertain. The CDR3 covers 16 residues. Trimming took off 7 bases at V and 0 bases at J, with 15 bases between the two ends. Germline CDR1 SNHLY, CDR2 FYNNEI. CDR3 DNA sequence: TGTGCCAGCATCGAGGATTTCCTTTCAACTAATGAAAAACTGTTTTTT. Protein product: CASIEDFLSTNEKLFF.

In its sample, this clonotype was seen many times. The chain couples TRBV6-1 to TRBJ2-7; 8 bases agree with TRBD2. After removal of 2 bases from V and 4 bases from J, the junction contained 10 bases not matched to a gene. Germline-derived CDR1 and CDR2 are MNHNS and SASEGT. The CDR3 has 16 residues. The CDR3 sequence: CASSERLGGRKYEQYF. The CDR3 DNA is TGTGCCAGCAGTGAAAGGTTGGGCGGGAGGAAATACGAGCAGTACTTC.

By its share, this clonotype is large. The gene calls are TRBV5-1 and TRBJ2-2; 7 bases map to TRBD1. This CDR3 region has 17 residues. With V trimmed by 2 bases and J by 3 bases, 10 bases remained unmatched. Germline CDR1 reads SGHRS; CDR2 reads YFSETQ. The CDR3, as DNA: TGCGCCAGCAGCTTTTTAACGAGGGGGACAGACACCGGGGAGCTGTTTTTT. Amino acids: CASSFLTRGTDTGELFF.

This clonotype was seen at least ten times. The chain couples TRBV6-2 or TRBV6-3 to TRBJ1-5; 9 bases agree with TRBD1. This CDR3 is built from 16 residues. From germline, CDR1 is MNHEY and CDR2 SVGEGT. J lost 3 bases, V lost 4 bases, and 7 bases had no gene match. The CDR3 here is CASSSPGQGVNQPQHF. The CDR3 DNA sequence: TGTGCCAGCAGTTCCCCGGGACAGGGAGTCAATCAGCCCCAGCATTTT.

In this sample, this clonotype turned up many times. V gene TRBV7-9 combines with J gene TRBJ2-1; the D is unclear. V lost 1 base, J lost 5 bases, and 3 bases lay in between. This CDR3 has 12 residues. Germline V gives CDR1 SEHNR, CDR2 FQNEAQ (reference sequence). CDR3 in amino acids: CASSLGNNEQFF. Here the CDR3 DNA reads TGTGCCAGCAGCTTAGGAAACAATGAGCAGTTCTTC.

There are many counts of this clonotype. This chain links TRBV4-2 with TRBJ2-7; 10 positions match TRBD2. Germline assignment: CDR1 LGHNA and CDR2 YNFKEQ. J gave up 6 bases and V 4 bases, and 9 bases lay outside the gene matches. The CDR3 is 15 amino acids. DNA of the CDR3: TGTGCCAGCAGCCCCCAGCGGGGGGGCTGGGGCGAGCAGTACTTC. Encoded protein: CASSPQRGGWGEQYF.

V gene TRBV3-1 combines with J gene TRBJ2-1, with D possibly being TRBD1 (6 bases). The CDR3 loop spans 14 amino acids. CDR1 and CDR2 (germline): LGHDT, YNNKEL (reference sequence). V lost 5 bases, J lost 8 bases, and 16 bases lay in between. The CDR3 nucleotides read TGTGCCAGCAGCTCCGGGACACCCCGGGATGAGCAGTTCTTC. Its protein is CASSSGTPRDEQFF.